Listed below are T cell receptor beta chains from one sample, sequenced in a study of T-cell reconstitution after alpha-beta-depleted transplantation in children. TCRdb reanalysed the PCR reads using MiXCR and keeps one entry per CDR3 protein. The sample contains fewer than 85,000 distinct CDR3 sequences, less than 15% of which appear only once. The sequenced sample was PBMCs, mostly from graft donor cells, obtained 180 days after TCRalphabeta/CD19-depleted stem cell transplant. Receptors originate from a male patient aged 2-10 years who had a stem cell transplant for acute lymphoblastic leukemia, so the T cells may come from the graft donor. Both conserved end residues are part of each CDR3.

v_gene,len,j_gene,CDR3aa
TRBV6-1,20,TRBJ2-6,CASSRNPGTGRFSGANVLTF
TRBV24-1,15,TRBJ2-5,CATSDPGTVQETQYF
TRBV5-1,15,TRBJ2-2,CASSSPKGWTGELFF
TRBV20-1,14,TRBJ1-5,CSARGVRGDQPQHF
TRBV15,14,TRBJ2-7,CATSRAGSSYEQYF
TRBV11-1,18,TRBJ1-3,CASSSVGDVWNSGNTIYF
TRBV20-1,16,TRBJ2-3,CSARGPEAGAGDTQYF
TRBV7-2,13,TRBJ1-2,CARRDRGDYGYTF
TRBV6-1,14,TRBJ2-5,CASSVRRDWETQYF
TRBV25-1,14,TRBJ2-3,CASSETGVIDTQYF
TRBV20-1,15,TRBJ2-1,CSASGGVEGRGSQFF
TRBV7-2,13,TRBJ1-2,CASSFGTNYGYTF
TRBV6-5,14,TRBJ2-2,CASSYAGLHGELFF
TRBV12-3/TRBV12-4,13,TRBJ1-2,CASSPRDNYGYTF
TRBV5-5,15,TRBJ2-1,CASSLRRGDYNEQFF
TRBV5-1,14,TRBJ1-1,CASSLVRENTEAFF
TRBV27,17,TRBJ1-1,CASSFRGAWSMNTEAFF
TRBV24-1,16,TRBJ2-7,CATRPDGGRNRHEQYF